The 23 T cell receptor beta chains in this list originate from one sample, sequenced in a study of T-cell reconstitution after alpha-beta-depleted transplantation in children. Unique molecular identifiers were incorporated when the TCRbeta library was constructed. From the PCR reads, TCRdb called clonotypes with MiXCR, one entry per CDR3 protein. There are about 200,000 distinct CDR3 sequences in the sample; roughly 15% occur only once, and less than 15% lies in the top ten. The sample was PBMCs from the stem cell graft donor, taken from the stem cell graft. The receptor source for this set is a human donor who donated a stem cell graft to a child with acute lymphoblastic leukemia.

This clonotype was seen many times. The chain couples TRBV2 to TRBJ1-6, with D unclear. V was pared by 1 base and J by 7 bases, with 8 bases between. This CDR3 is built from 14 residues. Germline CDR1 and CDR2: SNHLY and FYNNEI. Here the CDR3 DNA reads TGTGCCAGCAGTGAAGGTGGCAGCAATTCACCCCTCCACTTT. Protein: CASSEGGSNSPLHF.

This clonotype was counted once. V usage is TRBV5-1 and J usage is TRBJ2-3; the match to TRBD1 covers 9 bases. Germline CDR1 SGHRS, CDR2 YFSETQ. With 0 bases clipped from V and 2 bases from J, the junction kept 4 bases outside the gene matches. The CDR3 is 16 amino acids. The CDR3 loop reads CASSLGDRVHTDTQYF. The CDR3 region has the DNA TGCGCCAGCAGCTTGGGGGACAGGGTACACACAGATACGCAGTATTTT.

This clonotype has ten or more counts. The chain couples TRBV7-2 to TRBJ1-4; 9 positions agree with TRBD1. After removal of 4 bases from V and 4 bases from J, the junction contained 10 bases not matched to a gene. The CDR3 sequence is 17 residues long. In germline, CDR1 is SGHTA, CDR2 FQGNSA. CDR3 bases: TGTGCCAGCAGCTCCTTGGACAGGGGACGCAGTAATGAAAAACTGTTTTTT. Amino acid sequence: CASSSLDRGRSNEKLFF.

J is TRBJ2-5 and V is TRBV4-2; D might be TRBD1 (5 bases). The CDR3 totals 15 residues. V was clipped by 3 bases and J by 4 bases, with 15 bases between them. Germline CDR1 LGHNA, CDR2 YNFKEQ. DNA of the CDR3: TGTGCCAGCAGCCAGTCTCAAGGGGCCGGAGAGACCCAGTACTTC. Protein product: CASSQSQGAGETQYF.

There are many counts of this clonotype. V is TRBV7-8 and J is TRBJ2-1; 8 bases map to TRBD2. V shed 2 bases and J 3 bases; nucleotides not matched to a gene: 6. This CDR3 is built from 16 residues. CDR1 and CDR2 (germline): SGHVS, FQNEAQ. In DNA, the CDR3 is TGTGCCAGCAGCTTATACTCAGCGGGAGACTACAATGAGCAGTTCTTC. It codes for CASSLYSAGDYNEQFF.

This clonotype was observed a few times. The V gene is TRBV10-2, the J gene TRBJ1-1; D not resolved. V lost 3 bases and J 5 bases, leaving 19 bases between the germline ends. This CDR3 is built from 16 residues. The germline V gene encodes CDR1 WSHSY and CDR2 SAAADI. In nucleotides, the CDR3 is TGCGCCAGCAGTGATTTTGGGAGTGGAATGAGAACTGAAGCTTTCTTT. It specifies CASSDFGSGMRTEAFF.

The genes are TRBV12-2 and TRBJ1-1; TRBD1 reflects the table's D call only, with no check against the DNA. TRBV12-2 is classified as a pseudogene. The CDR3 is 15 residues long. This CDR3 reads CASRLVPPRSTEAFF. The CDR3 bases are TGTGCAAGTCGCTTAGTGCCCCCCCGTAGCACTGAAGCTTTCTTT.

With regard to this clonotype: It may be a read error: a sequence one base away is much more abundant. Without the conserved terminal phenylalanine or tryptophan, this CDR3 likely stems from a read error. The V gene is TRBV24-1, the J gene TRBJ2-1, with 13 bases identical to TRBD2. The CDR3 is made up of 16 amino acids. V trimming: 7 bases; J trimming: 4 bases; junction bases outside the gene matches: 6. Germline V gene data show CDR1 as KGHDR and CDR2 as SFDVKD. The CDR3 coding sequence is TGTGCCACCAGCTCTCCGGGACTAGCGGGGTACAATGAGCAGTTCTCC. The encoded protein is CATSSPGLAGYNEQFS.

This clonotype was observed many times. The J gene is TRBJ2-7, the V gene TRBV25-1; D possibly corresponds to TRBD2 (6 bases). V lost 3 bases to trimming and J lost 2 bases, with 14 bases between them. The CDR3 consists of 15 residues. CDR1 MGHDK and CDR2 SYGVNS come from the germline V gene. The CDR3 sequence: CASSDGSGNTYEQYF. In DNA, the CDR3 is TGTGCCAGCAGTGATGGTAGCGGAAATACCTACGAGCAGTACTTC.

In this sample, this clonotype turned up many times. The V gene is TRBV7-8, the J gene TRBJ1-5; D uncertain. CDR1 is SGHVS, CDR2 FQNEAQ, per germline. CDR3 size: 15 residues. V dropped 1 base and J dropped 5 bases, with 12 bases sitting between them. The CDR3 bases are TGTGCCAGCAGCTTAGTAGCTCTCCCTGATCAGCCCCAGCATTTT. It is translated as CASSLVALPDQPQHF.

This clonotype was observed many times. The chain carries TRBV20-1 and TRBJ2-2; 11 nucleotides agree with TRBD2. CDR1 and CDR2 from the germline V gene are DFQATT and SNEGSKA (reference sequence). This CDR3 spans 15 amino acids. Trimming removed 6 bases from V and 6 bases from J; junction bases left unmatched: 9. The CDR3: CSAGRSGRDPGELFF. For the CDR3, the DNA is TGCAGTGCAGGACGTAGCGGGAGGGACCCCGGGGAGCTGTTTTTT.

In this sample, this clonotype turned up many times. The chain has TRBV5-1 and TRBJ1-1; no firm D call. The V end lost 1 base, the J end lost 0 bases, and 16 bases lay between the germline ends. The germline V gene encodes CDR1 SGHRS and CDR2 YFSETQ. The CDR3 spans 17 residues. The CDR3 protein is CASSLRPLTAMNTEAFF. CDR3 nucleotides: TGCGCCAGCAGCTTGAGACCCCTCACAGCGATGAACACTGAAGCTTTCTTT.

This clonotype was counted many times. The genes are TRBV29-1 and TRBJ2-1; TRBD2 agrees at 7 bases. This CDR3 comprises 11 residues. Germline CDR1 and CDR2: SQVTM and ANQGSEA. The V gene end was trimmed by 4 bases and the J gene end by 15 bases; junction bases not matched to a gene: 9. Written as DNA, the CDR3 is TGCAGCGTTGTTACTAGCGATCAGGGGTTCTTC. Amino acid sequence: CSVVTSDQGFF.

This clonotype was seen many times. This chain joins TRBV4-1 and TRBJ2-5; TRBD2 aligns across 14 bases. The CDR3 is 16 amino acids. With 3 bases clipped from V and 4 bases from J, the junction kept 4 bases outside the gene matches. Germline CDR1 is MGHRA and CDR2 is YSYEKL. This CDR3 is CASSHGLAGGRETQYF. CDR3 nucleotides: TGCGCCAGCAGCCACGGACTAGCGGGAGGCAGAGAGACCCAGTACTTC.

This clonotype was found many times. This sequence joins TRBV5-1 and TRBJ2-3; 9 bases line up with TRBD2. With V trimmed by 4 bases and J by 3 bases, 9 bases remained unmatched. There are 16 residues in the CDR3. The germline V gene encodes CDR1 SGHRS and CDR2 YFSETQ. CDR3 sequence: CASSLIPSGTTDTQYF. For the CDR3, the DNA is TGCGCCAGCAGCCTAATCCCTAGCGGGACGACAGATACGCAGTATTTT.

This clonotype appeared a few times. The gene calls are TRBV7-6 and TRBJ1-5; D is undetermined. This CDR3 spans 15 amino acids. With 2 bases removed from V and 7 bases from J, the gap between germline ends came to 15 bases. Germline V gene sequence: CDR1 SGHVS, CDR2 FNYEAQ. The DNA of the CDR3 is TGTGCCAGCAGCTTAAATTCAGAGGGTTGGCAGCCCCAGCATTTT. Its protein is CASSLNSEGWQPQHF.

Many counts were recorded for this clonotype. The chain links TRBV7-9 to TRBJ2-7, with a tentative D call TRBD2 (5 bases). V was cut by 5 bases and J by 5 bases, with 16 bases left in between. The CDR3 runs to 14 residues. Germline CDR1 SEHNR, CDR2 FQNEAQ (reference sequence). The CDR3 nucleotides read TGTGCCAGCAGCCCTGATAGGGAGAGGCACGAGCAGTACTTC. It translates to CASSPDRERHEQYF.

J is TRBJ1-1 and V is TRBV18, with TRBD1 matching 11 bases. J lost 2 bases, V lost 2 bases, and 4 bases had no gene match. Germline V lookup: CDR1 KGHSH, CDR2 LQKENI. The CDR3 is made up of 16 amino acids. The CDR3: CASSPSGTGGNTEAFF. In nucleotides, the CDR3 is TGTGCCAGCTCACCATCCGGGACAGGGGGAAACACTGAAGCTTTCTTT.

V is TRBV29-1 and J is TRBJ2-3, with D maybe TRBD2 (5 bases). Germline values: CDR1 SQVTM, CDR2 ANQGSEA. Trimming removed 4 bases at V and 4 bases at J, with 15 bases between. The CDR3 spans 14 residues. As DNA, the CDR3 is TGCAGCGTTGGAGGAGGCAAGTGGGCAGATACGCAGTATTTT. It encodes CSVGGGKWADTQYF.

The chain joins TRBV10-3 to TRBJ1-2; D is perhaps TRBD1 (5 bases). The V gene's germline CDR1 is ENHRY and CDR2 SYGVKD. Trimming stripped 5 bases from V and 1 base from J, with 14 bases between. This CDR3 has 15 residues. The CDR3 sequence is CAISLDGGINYGYTF. The CDR3 nucleotides read TGTGCCATCAGTCTCGACGGGGGGATTAACTATGGCTACACCTTC.

This chain links TRBV29-1 with TRBJ2-2; the match to TRBD1 covers 9 bases. CDR1 SQVTM and CDR2 ANQGSEA come from the germline V gene. Unmatched junction bases numbered 3, after V lost 4 bases and J lost 0 bases. This CDR3 has 15 amino acids. CDR3 residues: CSVGRQGANTGELFF. CDR3 coding DNA: TGCAGCGTTGGGAGACAGGGGGCGAACACCGGGGAGCTGTTTTTT.

This clonotype was recorded many times. This chain uses TRBV5-1 with TRBJ2-3; no reliable D call. CDR1 and CDR2 from the germline V gene are SGHRS and YFSETQ. The germline V and J ends were trimmed by 3 bases and 1 base, with 12 bases remaining between them. The CDR3 runs to 15 residues. The CDR3 protein is CASSSIRARTDTQYF. The CDR3 DNA sequence: TGCGCCAGCAGCTCCATCCGCGCCCGCACAGATACGCAGTATTTT.

This chain joins TRBV28 and TRBJ2-1; D ambiguous. There are 14 residues in the CDR3. Germline lookup yields CDR1 MDHEN and CDR2 SYDVKM. With 6 bases removed from V and 7 bases from J, the gap between germline ends came to 16 bases. CDR3 sequence: CASSRPSFPNEQFF. In nucleotides, the CDR3 is TGTGCCAGCAGCCGACCAAGTTTCCCGAATGAGCAGTTCTTC.